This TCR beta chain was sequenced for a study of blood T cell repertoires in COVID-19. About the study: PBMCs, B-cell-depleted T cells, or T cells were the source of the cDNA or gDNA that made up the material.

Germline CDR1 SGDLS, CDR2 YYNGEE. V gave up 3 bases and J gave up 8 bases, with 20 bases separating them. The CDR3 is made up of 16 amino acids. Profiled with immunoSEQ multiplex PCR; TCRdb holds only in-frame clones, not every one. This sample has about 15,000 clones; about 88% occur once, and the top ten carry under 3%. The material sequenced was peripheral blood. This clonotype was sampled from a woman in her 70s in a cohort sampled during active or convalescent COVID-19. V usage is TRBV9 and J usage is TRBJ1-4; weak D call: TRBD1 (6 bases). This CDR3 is CASSAQPGQRHEKLFF. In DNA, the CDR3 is TGTGCCAGCAGCGCCCAACCGGGACAAAGGCACGAAAAACTGTTTTTT. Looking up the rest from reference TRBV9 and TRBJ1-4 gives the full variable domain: DSGVTQTPKHLITATGQRVTLRCSPRSGDLSVYWYQQSLDQGLQFLIQYYNGEERAKGNILERFSAQQFPDLHSELNLSSLELGDSALYFCASSAQPGQRHEKLFFGSGTQLSVL.